This entry lists 10 T cell receptor beta chains sequenced from one sample in a study of CD4 T cells in relation to SARS-CoV-2 and coronaviruses. Some clones are missing from TCRdb's copy, which holds only in-frame ones; the method was immunoSEQ multiplex PCR. The table includes fewer than 35,000 clones, roughly 82% detected once. Their antigens remain unidentified. Sequencing used memory CD4+ T cells from PBMCs, cultured in vitro. The receptors come from an adult with COVID-19.

This clone was recorded a few times. The V call is TRBV10-3, the J call TRBJ2-4, with 11 nucleotides matching TRBD2. Germline CDR1 reads ENHRY; CDR2 reads SYGVKD. The CDR3 loop spans 17 amino acids. The ends lost 0 bases at V and 0 bases at J; junction bases unmatched: 1. The CDR3 spells CAISESTSGIAKNIQYF. The CDR3 DNA follows: TGTGCCATCAGTGAGTCGACTAGCGGGATAGCCAAAAACATTCAGTACTTC.

In DNA, the CDR3 is TGTGCCAGCAGGATAACAGAGGTTGGGACCCAGTACTTC. It yields the protein CASRITEVGTQYF. The chain joins TRBV2 to TRBJ2-5; no firm D call. Trimming removed 6 bases from V and 7 bases from J, with 15 bases in between. Germline lookup yields CDR1 SNHLY and CDR2 FYNNEI. There are 13 residues in the CDR3.

This clone occurred once. This chain connects TRBV19 to TRBJ1-3; the D gene is possibly TRBD1 (6 bases). The CDR3 has 16 residues. V lost 6 bases to trimming and J lost 0 bases, with 15 bases between them. CDR1 and CDR2 (germline): LNHDA, SQIVND (reference sequence). The CDR3 DNA is TGTGCCAGTAGACCCCAGGGGTCTCGCTCTGGAAACACCATATATTTT. The encoded protein is CASRPQGSRSGNTIYF.

V usage is TRBV6-5 and J usage is TRBJ1-1; D remains ambiguous. Germline V gene sequence: CDR1 MNHEY, CDR2 SVGAGI. CDR3 size: 13 residues. The V gene lost 4 bases and the J gene lost 4 bases, with 10 bases spanning the gap. CDR3 protein: CASSLSRVTEAFF. The CDR3 bases are TGTGCCAGCAGTTTATCACGGGTCACTGAAGCTTTCTTT.

The chain employs TRBV30 and TRBJ2-5; D is possibly TRBD2 (5 bases). The CDR3 sequence is 16 residues long. The V gene lost 0 bases and the J gene lost 1 base, with 15 bases spanning the gap. The V gene's germline CDR1 is GTSNPN and CDR2 SVGIG (reference sequence). CDR3 sequence: CAWSVMTTLSQETQYF. The DNA of the CDR3 is TGTGCCTGGAGTGTAATGACTACCCTGTCCCAAGAGACCCAGTACTTC. Using reference TRBV30 and TRBJ2-5 for the parts outside the CDR3, the full variable domain is SQTIHQWPATLVQPVGSPLSLECTVEGTSNPNLYWYRQAAGRGLQLLFYSVGIGQISSEVPQNLSASRPQDRQFILSSKKLLLSDSGFYLCAWSVMTTLSQETQYFGPGTRLLVL.

V is TRBV5-4 and J is TRBJ2-7, with unresolved D. Trimming removed 1 base at V and 7 bases at J, with 9 bases between. This CDR3 is built from 12 residues. Germline V gives CDR1 SGHNT, CDR2 YYREEE (reference sequence). CDR3: CASSLRVGEQYF. The CDR3 bases are TGTGCCAGCAGCTTGCGAGTGGGTGAGCAGTACTTC.

The chain couples TRBV11-2 to TRBJ2-1; 10 bases line up with TRBD2. Trimming at V came to 5 bases and at J to 7 bases, leaving 8 bases not matched to a gene. CDR3 size: 15 residues. Looked up from germline, CDR1 is SGHAT and CDR2 is FQNNGV. CDR3 nucleotide sequence: TGTGCCAGCAGCGTAACTAGCGGGGCTACAAATGAGCAGTTCTTC. The encoded protein is CASSVTSGATNEQFF.

This chain connects TRBV19 to TRBJ2-1; D is undetermined. The CDR3 sequence is 16 residues long. The V gene lost 8 bases and the J gene lost 1 base, with 18 bases spanning the gap. Germline loops: CDR1 LNHDA, CDR2 SQIVND (reference sequence). CDR3 nucleotide sequence: TGTGCCAGTTGCACAAGAGGAACCCGATCCTACAATGAGCAGTTCTTC. Protein: CASCTRGTRSYNEQFF.

This sequence joins TRBV9 and TRBJ2-1; TRBD2 aligns across 8 bases. CDR1 and CDR2 from the germline V gene are SGDLS and YYNGEE. J gave up 5 bases and V 0 bases, and 7 bases lay outside the gene matches. The CDR3 runs 16 residues. The CDR3 loop reads CASSVAGRASNNEQFF. CDR3 sequence (DNA): TGTGCCAGCAGCGTAGCCGGGAGGGCCTCTAACAATGAGCAGTTCTTC.

This clone was counted a single time. The junction and the germline gene differ at one end; a read error may be behind it. The chain couples TRBV12-3 or TRBV12-4 to TRBJ2-4; 7 positions match TRBD1. This CDR3 spans 12 amino acids. CDR3 loop: CASTAPGQQPHF. As DNA, the CDR3 is TGTGCCAGCACCGCCCCGGGACAGCAGCCCCACTTC.